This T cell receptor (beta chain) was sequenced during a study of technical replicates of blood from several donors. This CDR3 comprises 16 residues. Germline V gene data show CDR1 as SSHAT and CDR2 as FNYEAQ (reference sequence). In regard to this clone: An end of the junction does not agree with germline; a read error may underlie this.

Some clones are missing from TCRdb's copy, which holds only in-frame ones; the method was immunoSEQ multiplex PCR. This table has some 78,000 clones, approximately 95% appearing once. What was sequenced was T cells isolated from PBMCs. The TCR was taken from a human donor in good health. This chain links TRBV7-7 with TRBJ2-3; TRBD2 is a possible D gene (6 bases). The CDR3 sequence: CASSRSSGSGTDTQYF. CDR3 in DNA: TGTGCTAGCAGCCGAAGTAGCGGATCAGGCACAGATACGCAGTATTTT.